The 20 T cell receptor beta chains below come from one sample, sequenced in a study of regulatory T cells in long-lasting Graves disease. Both iRepertoire HTBI primers and Arm-PCR of CDR3 regions were used to build the TCR beta libraries. TCRdb called the multiplex PCR reads again in MiXCR, with one record for every CDR3 protein. Of roughly 450,000 distinct CDR3 sequences listed, about 20% are singletons. Time point denoted: persistent/refractory GD, antithyroid drugs over 5 years with positive TRAb. RNA from PBMCs was the source of the TCR library. Source: peripheral blood mononuclear cells (PBMCs), taken when the disease was refractory, from a patient treated with antithyroid drugs. The receptors originated from a female donor with Graves disease.

This rearrangement joins TRBV28 to TRBJ2-1; 14 bases align to TRBD2. The CDR3 is made up of 21 amino acids. Germline values: CDR1 MDHEN, CDR2 SYDVKM. V shed 3 bases and J 1 base; nucleotides not matched to a gene: 14. The CDR3 bases are TGTGCCAGCAGTTTCCATTTACCGGGACTAGCGGGAGTTTCGTCCTACAATGAGCAGTTCTTC. This encodes CASSFHLPGLAGVSSYNEQFF.

The chain combines TRBV27 with TRBJ1-1; no clear D. The germline gives CDR1 MNHEY, CDR2 SMNVEV (reference sequence). This CDR3 comprises 11 residues. V lost 1 base and J 9 bases, leaving 6 bases between the germline ends. The CDR3 protein is CASSLLGKAFF. In DNA, the CDR3 is TGTGCCAGCAGTTTATTAGGAAAAGCTTTCTTT.

Only a few counts were recorded for this clonotype. V usage is TRBV11-2 and J usage is TRBJ2-7; 9 nucleotides agree with TRBD1. J was trimmed by 7 bases and V by 5 bases; bases with no gene match: 12. The CDR3 loop spans 15 amino acids. Germline-derived CDR1 and CDR2 are SGHAT and FQNNGV. The CDR3 here is CASSPGQGQSGEQYF. In DNA form, the CDR3 reads TGTGCCAGCAGCCCAGGACAGGGGCAATCAGGAGAGCAGTACTTC. Supplemented by reference TRBV11-2 and TRBJ2-7, the full variable domain reads EAGVAQSPRYKIIEKRQSVAFWCNPISGHATLYWYQQILGQGPKLLIQFQNNGVVDDSQLPKDRFSAERLKGVDSTLKIQPAKLEDSAVYLCASSPGQGQSGEQYFGPGTRLTVT.

The rearrangement links TRBV19 to TRBJ1-3; 9 nucleotides agree with TRBD1. The CDR3 has 17 amino acids. Germline CDR1 and CDR2: LNHDA and SQIVND (reference sequence). Trimming removed 6 bases from V and 4 bases from J; junction bases left unmatched: 13. The CDR3 loop is CASRTGGPEAAGNTIYF. The CDR3 DNA is TGTGCCAGTAGAACAGGGGGCCCGGAAGCCGCCGGAAACACCATATATTTT.

This clonotype was found many times. This chain connects TRBV2 to TRBJ1-1; possibly TRBD1 for D (6 bases). The CDR3 has 15 residues. V lost 1 base and J 1 base, leaving 10 bases between the germline ends. Per the germline V gene, CDR1 is SNHLY and CDR2 is FYNNEI. The CDR3 region is CASSEEPTGNTEAFF. The CDR3 region has the DNA TGTGCCAGCAGTGAAGAGCCGACAGGGAACACTGAAGCTTTCTTT.

Ten or more counts support this clonotype. V gene TRBV11-2 combines with J gene TRBJ2-4, with TRBD1 matching 8 bases. V shed 1 base, J shed 5 bases, and the junction held 1 base outside the gene matches. CDR3 length: 14 residues. From germline, CDR1 is SGHAT and CDR2 FQNNGV. The CDR3 loop reads CASSLAGQENIQYF. CDR3 coding DNA: TGTGCCAGCAGCTTAGCGGGACAGGAAAACATTCAGTACTTC. Supplemented by reference TRBV11-2 and TRBJ2-4, the full variable domain reads EAGVAQSPRYKIIEKRQSVAFWCNPISGHATLYWYQQILGQGPKLLIQFQNNGVVDDSQLPKDRFSAERLKGVDSTLKIQPAKLEDSAVYLCASSLAGQENIQYFGAGTRLSVL.

The chain combines TRBV19 with TRBJ2-7, with 8 positions matching TRBD1. This CDR3 is 14 amino acids long. Germline V CDR1 and CDR2: LNHDA, SQIVND (reference sequence). Germline trimming cut 7 bases from V and 5 bases from J; bases unmatched to any gene: 10. DNA of the CDR3: TGTGCCAGTACACCAGACAGGGGTATGGACGAGCAGTACTTC. It is translated as CASTPDRGMDEQYF.

V and J are TRBV11-2 and TRBJ1-5, with D unresolved. Trimming pared 1 base from V and 4 bases from J, leaving 11 bases between. The germline V gene has CDR1 SGHAT and CDR2 FQNNGV. The CDR3 totals 15 residues. The DNA for the CDR3 is TGTGCCAGCAGCTTAGGACTAGAGAGAAATCAGCCCCAGCATTTT. Translating gives CASSLGLERNQPQHF.

The chain has TRBV7-2 and TRBJ2-7; weak D call: TRBD1 (6 bases). The ends were cut back, 1 base at V and 7 bases at J, with 17 bases in the middle. The V gene's germline CDR1 is SGHTA and CDR2 FQGNSA. The CDR3 is 15 amino acids. CDR3: CASSLGAQGLWEQYF. In nucleotides, the CDR3 is TGTGCCAGCAGCTTAGGAGCACAGGGCCTTTGGGAGCAGTACTTC.

V is TRBV5-1 and J is TRBJ2-7; 7 bases line up with TRBD1. Germline loops: CDR1 SGHRS, CDR2 YFSETQ. J gave up 6 bases and V 6 bases, and 9 bases lay outside the gene matches. The CDR3 totals 13 residues. CDR3 DNA sequence: TGCGCCAGCAAAGAGACAGGGACGGCCGAGCAGTACTTC. It codes for CASKETGTAEQYF.

This CDR3 is CASSLVGHQSSYEQYF. The CDR3 DNA reads as TGTGCCAGCAGTCTCGTGGGGCACCAAAGCTCCTACGAGCAGTACTTC. The V and J genes are TRBV6-1 and TRBJ2-7; possible D gene TRBD1, 5 bases. The germline V gene encodes CDR1 MNHNS and CDR2 SASEGT. The CDR3 spans 16 residues. V lost 5 bases, J lost 0 bases, and 17 bases lay in between.

This clonotype was found once. The chain has TRBV5-1 and TRBJ2-1; 10 positions match TRBD1. Losses at the gene ends were 7 bases for V and 4 bases for J; bases not matched to a gene: 17. CDR3 length equals 18 residues. The V gene's germline CDR1 is SGHRS and CDR2 YFSETQ. The CDR3: CASWTGGSGGSGYNEQFF. CDR3 nucleotides: TGCGCCAGCTGGACAGGGGGTTCCGGGGGCTCCGGTTACAATGAGCAGTTCTTC.

This clonotype was recorded many times. This sequence joins TRBV3-1 and TRBJ2-7; TRBD2 is a possible D gene (6 bases). The germline V gene has CDR1 LGHDT and CDR2 YNNKEL (reference sequence). V lost 1 base and J 3 bases, leaving 7 bases between the germline ends. The CDR3 length is 13 residues. The CDR3 is CASSQGGVYEQYF. CDR3 bases: TGTGCCAGCAGCCAAGGCGGGGTCTACGAGCAGTACTTC.

In DNA, the CDR3 is TGTGCCAGCAGTTCCCCGTTTTTGAGCACTGAAGCTTTCTTT. Translating gives CASSSPFLSTEAFF. The J gene is TRBJ1-1, the V gene TRBV28; D remains unclear. V gave up 4 bases and J gave up 4 bases, with 13 bases separating them. The CDR3 has 14 amino acids. Germline loops: CDR1 MDHEN, CDR2 SYDVKM.

In this sample, this clonotype turned up a few times. In DNA form, the CDR3 reads TGTGCCAGTAGTGGGAGACCGGGACAGCTTCCCTACGAGCAGTACTTC. Translating it yields CASSGRPGQLPYEQYF. The rearrangement links TRBV19 to TRBJ2-7; TRBD1 matches at 7 bases. With V trimmed by 5 bases and J by 2 bases, 12 bases remained unmatched. The germline CDR1 and CDR2 sequences are LNHDA and SQIVND (reference sequence). The CDR3 spans 16 residues.

V and J are TRBV15 and TRBJ2-3, with TRBD1 as a possible D gene (6 bases). Trimming left V 0 bases short and J 3 bases short, with 7 bases between. The CDR3 runs to 14 residues. CDR1 LNHNV and CDR2 YYDKDF come from the germline V gene (reference sequence). CDR3 sequence: CATSRDDRTDTQYF. CDR3 nucleotide sequence: TGTGCCACCAGCAGAGATGACAGGACAGATACGCAGTATTTT. Drawing the rest from reference TRBV15 and TRBJ2-3, the complete variable domain is DAMVIQNPRYQVTQFGKPVTLSCSQTLNHNVMYWYQQKSSQAPKLLFHYYDKDFNNEADTPDNFQSRRPNTSFCFLDIRSPGLGDTAMYLCATSRDDRTDTQYFGPGTRLTVL.

This clonotype turned up a few times. A much bigger clone sits one base away, suggesting this may be a read error. This chain links TRBV2 with TRBJ1-5, with unresolved D. The CDR3 sequence is 15 residues long. CDR1 and CDR2 from the germline V gene are SNHLY and FYNNEI. CDR3: CANSEGPGFNQPQHF. In DNA, the CDR3 is TGTGCCAACAGTGAAGGGCCCGGTTTCAATCAGCCCCAGCATTTT.

The chain carries TRBV12-3 or TRBV12-4 and TRBJ2-3, with 9 bases aligning to TRBD1. Unmatched junction bases numbered 7, after V lost 0 bases and J lost 6 bases. CDR3 size: 16 residues. The CDR3 nucleotides read TGTGCCAGCAGTTTAGCGGGACAGGGTTTAACGGATACGCAGTATTTT. Its protein is CASSLAGQGLTDTQYF.

This clonotype was seen ten or more times. This chain connects TRBV18 to TRBJ1-2, with a possible D match to TRBD1 (6 bases). V was trimmed by 2 bases and J by 4 bases, leaving 8 bases between them. The CDR3 runs 13 residues. Germline values: CDR1 KGHSH, CDR2 LQKENI. The CDR3 region is CASSPDRTYGYTF. CDR3 coding DNA: TGTGCCAGCTCACCAGACAGGACCTATGGCTACACCTTC.

This clonotype appeared many times. V usage is TRBV2 and J usage is TRBJ1-6; a weak D match, TRBD1 (6 bases). The CDR3 spans 16 residues. V lost 3 bases and J lost 3, with 12 bases in between. Germline loops: CDR1 SNHLY, CDR2 FYNNEI. CDR3 sequence (DNA): TGTGCCAGCAGTGATGGACAGCCTAGCTATAATTCACCCCTCCACTTT. Amino acid sequence: CASSDGQPSYNSPLHF.